The rows below give T cell receptor beta chains drawn from one sample of a study of cytomegalovirus exposure and HLA in healthy donors. Clones were sequenced by immunoSEQ multiplex PCR, and TCRdb holds only the in-frame ones, with some missing. The top ten hold about 0.92% of the sample, which has over 100,000 clones, more than 65% seen once. Sequencing used PBMCs. Receptors originate from a woman aged 25 to 39 in good health and CMV-seronegative. The CDR3 runs from the conserved cysteine through the conserved F or W. The order of the fields is V gene, clone size, J gene, D gene, CDR3 protein, CDR3 DNA. The D gene is left open where the match is weak. Clone size appears in some rows only: once, few, many, or a class for an expanded clone.

v_call: TRBV30; clone_size: .; j_call: TRBJ2-3; d_call: TRBD2; cdr3_aa: CAWSPSGRDTQYF; cdr3_nt: TGTGCCTGGAGTCCTAGCGGGAGGGATACGCAGTATTTT
v_call: TRBV14; clone_size: few; j_call: TRBJ1-2; d_call: .; cdr3_aa: CASSQVYSYGYTF; cdr3_nt: TGTGCCAGCAGCCAAGTGTACAGCTATGGCTACACCTTC
v_call: TRBV9; clone_size: .; j_call: TRBJ2-5; d_call: TRBD2; cdr3_aa: CASSEKRGNQETQYF; cdr3_nt: TGTGCCAGCAGCGAAAAGCGGGGTAACCAAGAGACCCAGTACTTC
v_call: TRBV9; clone_size: .; j_call: TRBJ1-6; d_call: TRBD1; cdr3_aa: CASSARDRPYNSPLHF; cdr3_nt: TGTGCCAGCAGCGCCCGGGACAGGCCCTATAATTCACCCCTCCACTTT
v_call: TRBV6-6; clone_size: few; j_call: TRBJ2-1; d_call: .; cdr3_aa: CASSNLLYGHGEQFF; cdr3_nt: TGTGCCAGCAGTAACCTCTTGTATGGGCACGGTGAGCAGTTCTTC
v_call: TRBV10-3; clone_size: .; j_call: TRBJ1-1; d_call: .; cdr3_aa: CAISAGRDTEAFF; cdr3_nt: TGTGCCATCAGTGCGGGGAGGGACACTGAAGCTTTCTTT
v_call: TRBV27; clone_size: .; j_call: TRBJ1-4; d_call: TRBD1; cdr3_aa: CASRTGGNEKLFF; cdr3_nt: TGTGCCAGCAGGACAGGGGGGAATGAAAAACTGTTTTTT
v_call: TRBV5-1; clone_size: .; j_call: TRBJ2-2; d_call: TRBD2; cdr3_aa: CASSASGDTGELFF; cdr3_nt: TGCGCCAGCAGTGCTAGCGGGGACACCGGGGAGCTGTTTTTT
v_call: TRBV7-9; clone_size: few; j_call: TRBJ1-1; d_call: .; cdr3_aa: CASSLRGGALTEAFF; cdr3_nt: TGTGCCAGCAGCTTACGGGGAGGGGCACTCACTGAAGCTTTCTTT
v_call: TRBV15; clone_size: .; j_call: TRBJ1-1; d_call: TRBD1; cdr3_aa: CATSRGTGNTEAFF; cdr3_nt: TGTGCCACCAGCAGAGGGACAGGTAACACTGAAGCTTTCTTT
v_call: TRBV7-9; clone_size: once; j_call: TRBJ1-1; d_call: TRBD1; cdr3_aa: CASSPTGSDTEAFF; cdr3_nt: TGTGCCAGCAGCCCGACAGGGTCCGACACTGAAGCTTTCTTT
v_call: TRBV9; clone_size: .; j_call: TRBJ1-2; d_call: TRBD1; cdr3_aa: CASSVEYGTGGDGYTF; cdr3_nt: TGTGCCAGCAGCGTAGAGTACGGGACAGGGGGCGATGGCTACACCTTC
v_call: TRBV5-1; clone_size: .; j_call: TRBJ2-1; d_call: .; cdr3_aa: CASSLGQGENEQFF; cdr3_nt: TGCGCCAGCAGCTTGGGGCAGGGTGAAAATGAGCAGTTCTTC
v_call: TRBV7-9; clone_size: .; j_call: TRBJ2-3; d_call: .; cdr3_aa: CASSSIRSGTDTQYF; cdr3_nt: TGTGCCAGCAGCTCAATCCGGAGTGGCACAGATACGCAGTATTTT
v_call: TRBV6-6; clone_size: .; j_call: TRBJ1-3; d_call: .; cdr3_aa: CASSHHGGSSGNTIYF; cdr3_nt: TGTGCCAGCAGCCACCATGGGGGGAGCTCTGGAAACACCATATATTTT
v_call: TRBV4-3; clone_size: .; j_call: TRBJ1-2; d_call: .; cdr3_aa: CASSRGVSVGQIPLGYTF; cdr3_nt: TGCGCCAGCAGTCGGGGGGTCTCCGTTGGTCAAATTCCGCTAGGCTACACCTTC
v_call: TRBV9; clone_size: .; j_call: TRBJ2-6; d_call: TRBD1; cdr3_aa: CASSVALGQGYGANVLTF; cdr3_nt: TGTGCCAGCAGCGTAGCCTTGGGACAGGGATACGGGGCCAACGTCCTGACTTTC
v_call: TRBV6-5; clone_size: .; j_call: TRBJ1-5; d_call: .; cdr3_aa: CASSYGRGQQPQHF; cdr3_nt: TGTGCCAGCAGTTACGGGAGGGGACAACAGCCCCAGCATTTT
v_call: TRBV6-5; clone_size: few; j_call: TRBJ2-2; d_call: TRBD2; cdr3_aa: CASSYGLGSGELFF; cdr3_nt: TGTGCCAGCAGTTACGGACTAGGTAGCGGGGAGCTGTTTTTT
v_call: TRBV11-2; clone_size: .; j_call: TRBJ2-1; d_call: .; cdr3_aa: CASSLLLRPTASYNEQFF; cdr3_nt: TGTGCCAGCAGCTTATTGTTGCGTCCGACTGCCTCCTACAATGAGCAGTTCTTC
v_call: TRBV19; clone_size: .; j_call: TRBJ1-2; d_call: .; cdr3_aa: CASTQIDATVYGYTF; cdr3_nt: TGTGCCAGTACCCAGATCGATGCGACAGTCTATGGCTACACCTTC
v_call: TRBV6-6; clone_size: .; j_call: TRBJ1-5; d_call: TRBD1; cdr3_aa: CASNKQGAGQPQHF; cdr3_nt: TGTGCCAGCAATAAACAGGGGGCAGGTCAGCCCCAGCATTTT
v_call: TRBV29-1; clone_size: few; j_call: TRBJ2-7; d_call: .; cdr3_aa: CSVAGRGRRPEQYF; cdr3_nt: TGCAGCGTTGCGGGGCGAGGGAGGCGCCCCGAGCAGTACTTC
v_call: TRBV7-9; clone_size: few; j_call: TRBJ1-1; d_call: TRBD1; cdr3_aa: CASSSTGTGFGAFF; cdr3_nt: TGTGCCAGCAGCTCGACCGGGACAGGATTCGGAGCTTTCTTT
v_call: TRBV6-1; clone_size: few; j_call: TRBJ1-5; d_call: TRBD1; cdr3_aa: CASSEGQGGQPQHF; cdr3_nt: TGTGCCAGCAGTGAAGGACAGGGAGGTCAGCCCCAGCATTTT
v_call: TRBV5-1; clone_size: few; j_call: TRBJ2-5; d_call: .; cdr3_aa: CASSLSEKETQYF; cdr3_nt: TGCGCCAGCAGCTTGAGCGAGAAAGAGACCCAGTACTTC
v_call: TRBV30; clone_size: .; j_call: TRBJ2-5; d_call: TRBD2; cdr3_aa: CAWSPAGVDRETQYF; cdr3_nt: TGTGCCTGGAGTCCGGCGGGGGTAGATAGGGAAACCCAGTACTTC
v_call: TRBV5-1; clone_size: .; j_call: TRBJ1-2; d_call: .; cdr3_aa: CASSLGQEDYGYTF; cdr3_nt: TGCGCCAGCAGCTTGGGACAGGAGGACTATGGCTACACCTTC
v_call: TRBV29-1; clone_size: .; j_call: TRBJ1-2; d_call: TRBD1; cdr3_aa: CSASPGTGIDYTF; cdr3_nt: TGCAGCGCCTCACCCGGGACAGGGATTGACTACACCTTC
v_call: TRBV6-1; clone_size: few; j_call: TRBJ2-7; d_call: .; cdr3_aa: CASSEIHRAYEQYF; cdr3_nt: TGTGCCAGCAGCGAGATTCACAGGGCCTACGAGCAGTACTTC
v_call: TRBV29-1; clone_size: .; j_call: TRBJ2-1; d_call: TRBD1; cdr3_aa: CSVEIPGTGGLRINEQFF; cdr3_nt: TGCAGCGTTGAGATCCCCGGGACAGGGGGCTTACGTATAAATGAGCAGTTCTTC
v_call: TRBV4-2; clone_size: .; j_call: TRBJ1-3; d_call: .; cdr3_aa: CASSQDRGWGRNTIYF; cdr3_nt: TGTGCCAGCAGCCAAGATCGTGGGTGGGGGCGAAACACCATATATTTT
v_call: TRBV7-7; clone_size: few; j_call: TRBJ1-3; d_call: .; cdr3_aa: CASSPGASSGNTIYF; cdr3_nt: TGTGCCAGCAGCCCTGGGGCCAGCTCTGGAAACACCATATATTTT
v_call: TRBV4-3; clone_size: .; j_call: TRBJ1-6; d_call: TRBD1; cdr3_aa: CASSQDRGGPYNSPLHF; cdr3_nt: TGCGCCAGCAGCCAAGATCGAGGGGGCCCATATAATTCACCCCTCCACTTT
v_call: TRBV2; clone_size: .; j_call: TRBJ1-1; d_call: .; cdr3_aa: CASSGQTYTEAFF; cdr3_nt: TGTGCCAGCAGTGGACAGACATACACTGAAGCTTTCTTT
v_call: TRBV9; clone_size: .; j_call: TRBJ2-2; d_call: .; cdr3_aa: CASSRTALVGELFF; cdr3_nt: TGTGCCAGCAGCAGGACTGCCCTCGTTGGGGAGCTGTTTTTT
v_call: TRBV28; clone_size: .; j_call: TRBJ2-3; d_call: TRBD2; cdr3_aa: CASSSLGGGTDTQYF; cdr3_nt: TGTGCCAGCAGCTCACTGGGGGGGGGCACAGATACGCAGTATTTT
v_call: TRBV7-3; clone_size: .; j_call: TRBJ2-7; d_call: .; cdr3_aa: CASSPSDSHYEQYF; cdr3_nt: TGTGCCAGCAGCCCCTCGGACAGTCACTACGAGCAGTACTTC
v_call: TRBV6-1; clone_size: .; j_call: TRBJ1-6; d_call: TRBD1; cdr3_aa: CASSPGTGYSSPLHF; cdr3_nt: TGTGCCAGCAGCCCCGGGACAGGCTATAGTTCACCCCTCCACTTT
v_call: TRBV4-1; clone_size: .; j_call: TRBJ2-7; d_call: .; cdr3_aa: CASSQGATDSYEQYF; cdr3_nt: TGCGCCAGCAGCCAAGGGGCAACAGACTCCTACGAGCAGTACTTC
v_call: TRBV29-1; clone_size: .; j_call: TRBJ2-7; d_call: .; cdr3_aa: CSAQSGGTYEQYF; cdr3_nt: TGCAGCGCCCAATCCGGGGGAACCTACGAGCAGTACTTC
v_call: TRBV10-3; clone_size: few; j_call: TRBJ2-7; d_call: .; cdr3_aa: CAISESGGVYEQYF; cdr3_nt: TGTGCCATCAGTGAGTCCGGAGGTGTCTACGAGCAGTACTTC
v_call: TRBV2; clone_size: few; j_call: TRBJ1-1; d_call: .; cdr3_aa: CASSVGGTEAFF; cdr3_nt: TGTGCCAGCAGTGTAGGGGGTACTGAAGCTTTCTTT
v_call: TRBV12-5; clone_size: .; j_call: TRBJ1-5; d_call: .; cdr3_aa: CASGGLFSNQPQHF; cdr3_nt: TGTGCTAGTGGCGGACTTTTTTCCAATCAGCCCCAGCATTTT
v_call: TRBV30; clone_size: .; j_call: TRBJ1-2; d_call: .; cdr3_aa: CAWSGILYGYTF; cdr3_nt: TGTGCCTGGAGTGGTATACTTTATGGCTACACCTTC
v_call: TRBV29-1; clone_size: few; j_call: TRBJ2-3; d_call: .; cdr3_aa: CSVGQGGVPTDTQYF; cdr3_nt: TGCAGCGTTGGCCAAGGAGGAGTTCCCACAGATACGCAGTATTTT
v_call: TRBV7-9; clone_size: .; j_call: TRBJ2-1; d_call: .; cdr3_aa: CASSLGTVDEQFF; cdr3_nt: TGTGCCAGCAGCTTAGGGACAGTGGATGAGCAGTTCTTC
v_call: TRBV27; clone_size: .; j_call: TRBJ1-2; d_call: .; cdr3_aa: CASSYYLGGEYGYTF; cdr3_nt: TGTGCCAGCAGTTACTATCTAGGGGGAGAATATGGCTACACCTTC
v_call: TRBV7-9; clone_size: .; j_call: TRBJ1-2; d_call: TRBD1; cdr3_aa: CASSKGALDYGYTF; cdr3_nt: TGTGCCAGCAGTAAGGGGGCTCTGGACTATGGCTACACCTTC
v_call: TRBV4-3; clone_size: few; j_call: TRBJ2-2; d_call: .; cdr3_aa: CASGQFRGELFF; cdr3_nt: TGCGCCAGCGGGCAGTTTCGCGGGGAGCTGTTTTTT
v_call: TRBV10-3; clone_size: .; j_call: TRBJ2-7; d_call: .; cdr3_aa: CACRGGDSYEQYF; cdr3_nt: TGTGCCTGCAGAGGGGGTGACTCCTACGAGCAGTACTTC
v_call: TRBV7-9; clone_size: once; j_call: TRBJ1-5; d_call: .; cdr3_aa: CASSWAGVDQPQHF; cdr3_nt: TGTGCCAGCAGCTGGGCAGGGGTTGATCAGCCCCAGCATTTT
v_call: TRBV30; clone_size: few; j_call: TRBJ2-3; d_call: .; cdr3_aa: CAWSALEGYTQYF; cdr3_nt: TGTGCCTGGAGTGCTCTCGAGGGATATACGCAGTATTTT
v_call: TRBV5-1; clone_size: .; j_call: TRBJ2-7; d_call: .; cdr3_aa: CASSLGERGYEQYF; cdr3_nt: TGCGCCAGCAGCTTGGGGGAAAGGGGCTACGAGCAGTACTTC
v_call: TRBV4-3; clone_size: .; j_call: TRBJ2-7; d_call: TRBD1; cdr3_aa: CASSARGQGVEEQYF; cdr3_nt: TGCGCCAGCAGCGCGAGAGGACAGGGGGTAGAGGAGCAGTACTTC
v_call: TRBV6-4; clone_size: .; j_call: TRBJ2-3; d_call: TRBD2; cdr3_aa: CASSDSGGSRADTQYF; cdr3_nt: TGTGCCAGCAGTGACTCTGGCGGGAGTCGGGCAGATACGCAGTATTTT
v_call: TRBV5-8; clone_size: .; j_call: TRBJ1-2; d_call: .; cdr3_aa: CASSPGASRNYGYTF; cdr3_nt: TGTGCCAGCAGCCCTGGGGCCTCCAGAAACTATGGCTACACCTTC
v_call: TRBV4-2; clone_size: .; j_call: TRBJ1-5; d_call: .; cdr3_aa: CASSLSAQSRGYQPQHF; cdr3_nt: TGTGCCAGCAGCCTTTCCGCGCAGAGTAGGGGCTATCAGCCCCAGCATTTT
v_call: TRBV6-5; clone_size: few; j_call: TRBJ1-2; d_call: .; cdr3_aa: CASRRANILAYGYTF; cdr3_nt: TGTGCCAGCAGGAGAGCCAATATCCTTGCCTATGGCTACACCTTC